One and the same sample provided the 25 T cell receptor beta chains below, sequenced in a study of cytomegalovirus exposure and HLA in healthy donors. The PCR had 60 Vbeta and 13 Jbeta primers. Only in-frame clones appear in the TCRdb table, and some are missing; sequencing was by immunoSEQ multiplex PCR. Here the sample spans around 200,000 clones, 80% being singletons. The sample was PBMCs. These receptors originate from a boy younger than 18 in good health and CMV-seronegative.

This rearrangement joins TRBV28 to TRBJ1-4; the match to TRBD1 covers 7 bases. With V trimmed by 3 bases and J by 3 bases, 10 bases remained unmatched. In germline, CDR1 is MDHEN, CDR2 SYDVKM. CDR3 length: 17 amino acids. CDR3 region: CASSFFGTEDPNEKLFF. The CDR3 region has the DNA TGTGCCAGCAGTTTTTTCGGGACAGAGGACCCTAATGAAAAACTGTTTTTT. Complete variable domain (other parts from reference TRBV28 and TRBJ1-4): DVKVTQSSRYLVKRTGEKVFLECVQDMDHENMFWYRQDPGLGLRLIYFSYDVKMKEKGDIPEGYSVSREKKERFSLILESASTNQTSMYLCASSFFGTEDPNEKLFFGSGTQLSVL.

V gene TRBV6-4 combines with J gene TRBJ2-3; D may be TRBD1 (7 bases). V was shortened by 2 bases and J by 6 bases, with 12 bases between the two germline ends. CDR1 and CDR2 (germline): MRHNA, SNTAGT. This CDR3 has 14 amino acids. This chain's CDR3 is CASSDGSGGDTQYF. The DNA of the CDR3 is TGTGCCAGCAGTGACGGGTCAGGGGGGGATACGCAGTATTTT.

The V gene is TRBV2, the J gene TRBJ2-7, with a tentative D call TRBD2 (7 bases). Germline V CDR1 and CDR2: SNHLY, FYNNEI. The ends were cut back, 6 bases at V and 2 bases at J, with 20 bases in the middle. The CDR3 has 16 amino acids. Here the CDR3 DNA reads TGTGCCAGCAGAGGGGGGGACCAGAGATATCCCTACGAGCAGTACTTC. Translation: CASRGGDQRYPYEQYF.

The gene calls are TRBV10-1 and TRBJ1-1, with 10 bases lining up with TRBD1. The V and J ends lost 6 bases and 4 bases, in that order; junction bases with no gene match: 5. Germline V gene lookup returns CDR1 WNHNN and CDR2 SYGVQD (reference sequence). CDR3 length equals 14 residues. CDR3 DNA: TGCGCCAGCAGGAGGGACAGGGGCGGCACTGAAGCTTTCTTT. Protein: CASRRDRGGTEAFF.

The rearrangement joins TRBV4-1 to TRBJ2-7; D is undetermined. The CDR3 consists of 13 residues. Trimming shortened V by 5 bases and J by 3 bases, and 11 bases separated the two germline ends. Germline CDR1 and CDR2: MGHRA and YSYEKL. The CDR3 is CASSTTTLYEQYF. CDR3 bases: TGCGCCAGCAGCACCACGACACTCTACGAGCAGTACTTC.

This clone has a single count. V is TRBV4-3 and J is TRBJ2-3; TRBD2 aligns across 10 bases. Germline trimming cut 0 bases from V and 4 bases from J; bases unmatched to any gene: 4. The V gene's germline CDR1 is LGHNA and CDR2 YSLEER. The CDR3 is made up of 16 amino acids. CDR3 sequence: CASSQDGLAGADTQYF. The CDR3 nucleotides read TGCGCCAGCAGCCAAGATGGGCTAGCGGGAGCAGATACGCAGTATTTT.

This clone showed up just once. The rearrangement links TRBV29-1 to TRBJ1-5, with TRBD1 matching 7 bases. Trimming at V came to 7 bases and at J to 1 base, leaving 7 bases not matched to a gene. The CDR3 is made up of 14 amino acids. The germline gives CDR1 SQVTM, CDR2 ANQGSEA. The CDR3 DNA reads TGCAGCGCGCGTCCGGGACAGAGCAATCAGCCCCAGCATTTT. Protein sequence: CSARPGQSNQPQHF.

The table lists this clone with a count of one. The CDR3 region has the DNA TGTGCCAGCAGCTCTTCTATCCGGACGGACTTCACTTCCTACGAGCAGTACTTC. Its translation: CASSSSIRTDFTSYEQYF. The rearrangement links TRBV7-9 to TRBJ2-7, with D tentatively TRBD2 (5 bases). V was cut by 4 bases and J by 1 base, with 23 bases left in between. CDR3 length equals 18 residues. Germline V lookup: CDR1 SEHNR, CDR2 FQNEAQ (reference sequence).

The CDR3 DNA follows: TGCGCCAGCAGCCATGGACAGGGGGGGTACGAGCAGTACTTC. Its translation: CASSHGQGGYEQYF. The gene calls are TRBV4-3 and TRBJ2-7; TRBD1 agrees at 10 bases. Germline V lookup: CDR1 LGHNA, CDR2 YSLEER. This CDR3 has 14 amino acids. With V trimmed by 3 bases and J by 4 bases, 3 bases remained unmatched.

This clone was found once. This CDR3 is CASSDGQGANSPLHF. As DNA, the CDR3 is TGTGCCAGCAGTGACGGACAGGGGGCTAATTCACCCCTCCACTTT. This chain joins TRBV6-4 and TRBJ1-6, with 11 positions matching TRBD1. The germline V gene has CDR1 MRHNA and CDR2 SNTAGT. V shed 2 bases and J 6 bases; nucleotides not matched to a gene: 0. This CDR3 comprises 15 residues.

This chain uses TRBV4-2 with TRBJ2-1; TRBD2 might be the D (6 bases). This CDR3 spans 15 amino acids. V lost 8 bases and J 9 bases, leaving 23 bases between the germline ends. CDR1 LGHNA and CDR2 YNFKEQ come from the germline V gene. CDR3 sequence (DNA): TGTGCCAGCGCGTCTAGCGAGGGAGATTTCGCTGAGCAGTTCTTC. Protein sequence: CASASSEGDFAEQFF.

The count of this clone is one. The chain combines TRBV19 with TRBJ1-6; TRBD1 matches at 7 bases. V lost 4 bases, J lost 8 bases, and 8 bases stayed unmatched. CDR1 is LNHDA, CDR2 SQIVND, per germline (reference sequence). This CDR3 is built from 15 residues. CDR3 in DNA: TGTGCCAGTAGTAGTACGGGACAGCCCGATTCACCCCTCCACTTT. This translates into CASSSTGQPDSPLHF.

This chain links TRBV11-3 with TRBJ2-7, with 10 bases fitting TRBD1. The CDR3 length is 15 residues. In germline, CDR1 is SGHNT, CDR2 YENEEA. V lost 5 bases and J lost 3; bases outside the gene matches: 7. CDR3 nucleotides: TGTGCCAGCAGCCTAAGGACAGGGGGTAACTACGAGCAGTACTTC. The encoded protein is CASSLRTGGNYEQYF. Combining the CDR3 with reference TRBV11-3 and TRBJ2-7 gives the whole variable domain EAGVVQSPRYKIIEKKQPVAFWCNPISGHNTLYWYLQNLGQGPELLIRYENEEAVDDSQLPKDRFSAERLKGVDSTLKIQPAELGDSAVYLCASSLRTGGNYEQYFGPGTRLTVT.

The chain combines TRBV5-1 with TRBJ1-1; 7 nucleotides agree with TRBD1. With 4 bases clipped from V and 4 bases from J, the junction kept 10 bases outside the gene matches. The CDR3 covers 15 residues. In germline, CDR1 is SGHRS, CDR2 YFSETQ. The CDR3 nucleotides read TGCGCCAGCAGCCGTACTATACAGGGGATCACTGAAGCTTTCTTT. Translation gives CASSRTIQGITEAFF.

The rearrangement uses TRBV18 and TRBJ1-2; 11 bases line up with TRBD1. V was clipped by 5 bases and J by 4 bases; unmatched bases: 3. CDR1 KGHSH and CDR2 LQKENI come from the germline V gene. The CDR3 loop spans 14 amino acids. DNA for the CDR3: TGTGCCAGCTCAGAGGACAGGGGGCTCTATGGCTACACCTTC. Protein product: CASSEDRGLYGYTF.

J is TRBJ2-5 and V is TRBV2; TRBD1 aligns across 12 bases. V shed 3 bases and J 5 bases; nucleotides not matched to a gene: 4. This CDR3 has 15 amino acids. Germline V CDR1 and CDR2: SNHLY, FYNNEI. CDR3 sequence: CASSDGTGGWETQYF. In nucleotides, the CDR3 is TGTGCCAGCAGTGACGGGACAGGGGGCTGGGAGACCCAGTACTTC.

DNA for the CDR3: TGTGCCAGCAGTCCGGGGACAGGGGTTTACTATGGCTACACCTTC. Translated, it gives CASSPGTGVYYGYTF. The V call is TRBV27, the J call TRBJ1-2; 10 bases map to TRBD1. CDR1 is MNHEY, CDR2 SMNVEV, per germline (reference sequence). V shed 5 bases and J 3 bases; nucleotides not matched to a gene: 6. The CDR3 runs to 15 residues.

The chain joins TRBV11-3 to TRBJ1-1; D is perhaps TRBD1 (6 bases). In germline, CDR1 is SGHNT, CDR2 YENEEA. This CDR3 region has 16 residues. V gave up 4 bases and J gave up 5 bases, with 20 bases separating them. CDR3 DNA sequence: TGTGCCAGCAGCTCCCGAGGCACAGGGAGGGGAACTGAAGCTTTCTTT. This codes for CASSSRGTGRGTEAFF.

CDR3 in amino acids: CASSPGLTYEQYF. The CDR3 DNA reads as TGTGCCAGCAGCCCGGGACTGACCTACGAGCAGTACTTC. J is TRBJ2-7 and V is TRBV7-2; the D gene is possibly TRBD2 (6 bases). V was cut by 5 bases and J by 2 bases, with 10 bases left in between. The length of the CDR3 is 13 residues. CDR1 is SGHTA, CDR2 FQGNSA, per germline. Full variable domain (remainder filled in from reference TRBV7-2 and TRBJ2-7): GAGVSQSPSNKVTEKGKDVELRCDPISGHTALYWYRQSLGQGLEFLIYFQGNSAPDKSGLPSDRFSAERTGGSVSTLTIQRTQQEDSAVYLCASSPGLTYEQYFGPGTRLTVT.

The chain couples TRBV7-2 to TRBJ1-3, with TRBD1 matching over 8 bases. V was clipped by 5 bases and J by 1 base; unmatched bases: 13. The CDR3 length is 18 residues. Germline V gives CDR1 SGHTA, CDR2 FQGNSA. CDR3 residues: CASSPAGDRPESGNTIYF. The CDR3 bases are TGTGCCAGCAGCCCCGCAGGGGACAGGCCGGAATCTGGAAACACCATATATTTT.

The chain uses TRBV10-1 and TRBJ2-5; 9 bases are a match to TRBD2. The CDR3 length is 16 residues. Germline V CDR1 and CDR2: WNHNN, SYGVQD (reference sequence). Germline trimming cut 0 bases from V and 4 bases from J; bases unmatched to any gene: 6. The CDR3 sequence: CASSESMTSGPETQYF. In DNA, the CDR3 is TGCGCCAGCAGTGAGTCTATGACTAGCGGTCCAGAGACCCAGTACTTC.

In DNA, the CDR3 is TGTGCCTGGAGTACCTCGTTGGGGCCTGAAGCTTTCTTT. Its protein product is CAWSTSLGPEAFF. This chain uses TRBV30 with TRBJ1-1; possibly TRBD1 for D (5 bases). The CDR3 loop spans 13 amino acids. CDR1 GTSNPN and CDR2 SVGIG come from the germline V gene (reference sequence). Trimming removed 2 bases at V and 6 bases at J, with 13 bases between.

This chain joins TRBV6-5 and TRBJ1-1, with D hard to call. Germline-derived CDR1 and CDR2 are MNHEY and SVGAGI. Trimming took off 3 bases at V and 0 bases at J, with 8 bases between the two ends. The CDR3 spans 14 residues. CDR3 DNA sequence: TGTGCCAGCAGTTATAGACTGGTGAACACTGAAGCTTTCTTT. It is translated as CASSYRLVNTEAFF.

This clone is a singleton in its sample. V usage is TRBV7-6 and J usage is TRBJ2-5; 7 bases are a match to TRBD1. The CDR3 consists of 14 residues. V gave up 3 bases and J gave up 3 bases; unmatched junction bases: 4. Looked up from germline, CDR1 is SGHVS and CDR2 is FNYEAQ. CDR3 loop: CASSFRDRKETQYF. The CDR3 DNA follows: TGTGCCAGCAGCTTCCGGGACAGAAAAGAGACCCAGTACTTC.

The rearrangement joins TRBV6-1 to TRBJ1-1; maybe TRBD1 (5 bases). CDR1 MNHNS and CDR2 SASEGT come from the germline V gene. The CDR3 covers 14 residues. Trimming took 7 bases from V and 9 from J, leaving 21 bases between them. CDR3 loop: CASNPGGTQSQAFF. CDR3 DNA: TGTGCCAGCAATCCCGGGGGGACCCAATCCCAAGCTTTCTTT.